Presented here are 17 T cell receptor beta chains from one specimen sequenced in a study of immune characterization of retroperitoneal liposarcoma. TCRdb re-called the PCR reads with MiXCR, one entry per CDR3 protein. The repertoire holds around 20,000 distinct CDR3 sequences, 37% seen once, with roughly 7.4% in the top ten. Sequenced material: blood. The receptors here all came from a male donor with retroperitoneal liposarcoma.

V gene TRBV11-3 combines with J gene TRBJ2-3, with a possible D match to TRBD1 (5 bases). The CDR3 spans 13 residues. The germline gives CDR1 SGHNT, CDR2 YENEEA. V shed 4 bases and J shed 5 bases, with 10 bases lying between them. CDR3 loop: CASSSRQIDTQYF. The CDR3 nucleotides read TGTGCCAGCAGCTCCCGACAGATAGATACGCAGTATTTT.

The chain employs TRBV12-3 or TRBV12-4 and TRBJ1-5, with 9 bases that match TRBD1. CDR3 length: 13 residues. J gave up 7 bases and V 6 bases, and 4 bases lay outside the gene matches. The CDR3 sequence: CASRGQGRQPQHF. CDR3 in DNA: TGTGCCAGCAGAGGACAGGGGAGGCAGCCCCAGCATTTT.

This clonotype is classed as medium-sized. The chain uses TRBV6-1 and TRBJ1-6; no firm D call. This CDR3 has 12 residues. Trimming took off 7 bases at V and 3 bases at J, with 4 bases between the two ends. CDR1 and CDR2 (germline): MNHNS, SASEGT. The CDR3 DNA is TGTGCCAGCAACGACTATAATTCACCCCTCCACTTT. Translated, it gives CASNDYNSPLHF.

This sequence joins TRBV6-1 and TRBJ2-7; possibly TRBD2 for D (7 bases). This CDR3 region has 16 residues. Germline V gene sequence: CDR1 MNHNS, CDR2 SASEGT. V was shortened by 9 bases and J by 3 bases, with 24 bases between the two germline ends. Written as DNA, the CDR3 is TGTGCCAGGGGGGGGGGGTACGGGGGCCTAAACTACGAGCAGTACTTC. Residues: CARGGGYGGLNYEQYF.

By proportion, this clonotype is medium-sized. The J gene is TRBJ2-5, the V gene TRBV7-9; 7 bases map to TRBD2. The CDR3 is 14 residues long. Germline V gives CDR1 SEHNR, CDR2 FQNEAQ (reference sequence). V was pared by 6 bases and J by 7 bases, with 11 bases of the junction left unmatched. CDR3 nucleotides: TGTGCCAGCAGTCAGTGGGAGGGCCGCGGGACCCAGTACTTC. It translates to CASSQWEGRGTQYF.

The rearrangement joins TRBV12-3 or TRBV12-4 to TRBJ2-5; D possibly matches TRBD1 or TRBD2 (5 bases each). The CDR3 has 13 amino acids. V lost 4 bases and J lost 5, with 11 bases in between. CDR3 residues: CASSWDLRETQYF. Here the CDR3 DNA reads TGTGCCAGCAGTTGGGACCTCCGGGAGACCCAGTACTTC.

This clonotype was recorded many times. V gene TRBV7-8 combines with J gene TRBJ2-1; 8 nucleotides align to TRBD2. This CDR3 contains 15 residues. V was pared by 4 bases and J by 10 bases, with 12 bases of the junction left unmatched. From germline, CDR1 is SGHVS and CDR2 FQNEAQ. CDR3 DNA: TGTGCCAGCAGCTGGGCCTTCGGGAGGGCCTACGAGCAGTTCTTC. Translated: CASSWAFGRAYEQFF.

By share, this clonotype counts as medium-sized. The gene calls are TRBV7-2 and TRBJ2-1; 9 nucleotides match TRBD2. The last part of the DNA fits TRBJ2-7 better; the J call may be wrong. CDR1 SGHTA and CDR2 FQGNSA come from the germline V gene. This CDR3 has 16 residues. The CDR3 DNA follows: TGTGCCAGCAGCCGTAGCGGGAGAAGGTCCTACAATGAGCAGTACTTC. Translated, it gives CASSRSGRRSYNEQYF.

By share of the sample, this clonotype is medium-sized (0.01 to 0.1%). The CDR3 DNA is TGTGCCAGCAGTTACGGGTACAATGAGCAGTTCTTC. This encodes CASSYGYNEQFF. V usage is TRBV6-5 and J usage is TRBJ2-1, with D unclear. V shed 2 bases and J shed 4 bases, with 3 bases lying between them. The germline gives CDR1 MNHEY, CDR2 SVGAGI. CDR3 length equals 12 residues.

In DNA form, the CDR3 reads TGTGCCAGCAGTTACTCGATGGCGGAGAACACTGAAGCTTTCTTT. Its protein product is CASSYSMAENTEAFF. This chain joins TRBV6-6 and TRBJ1-1, with unresolved D. Germline-derived CDR1 and CDR2 are MNHNY and SVGAGI (reference sequence). V was shortened by 0 bases and J by 1 base, with 9 bases between the two germline ends. The CDR3 has 15 residues.

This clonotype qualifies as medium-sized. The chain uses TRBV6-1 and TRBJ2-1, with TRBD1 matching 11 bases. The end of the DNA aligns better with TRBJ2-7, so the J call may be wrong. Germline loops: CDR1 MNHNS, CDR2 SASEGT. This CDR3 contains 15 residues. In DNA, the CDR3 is TGTGCCAGCAGTGATGGGACAGGGGGTCACAATGAGCAGTACTTC. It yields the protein CASSDGTGGHNEQYF.

CDR3 bases: TGTGCCAGCAGCTTAGTGTATGCAGATACGCAGTATTTT. Encoded protein: CASSLVYADTQYF. The chain is built from TRBV7-8 and TRBJ2-3; D unresolved. The V and J ends lost 1 base and 4 bases respectively, with 6 bases between them. Germline V gene lookup returns CDR1 SGHVS and CDR2 FQNEAQ. The length of the CDR3 is 13 residues.

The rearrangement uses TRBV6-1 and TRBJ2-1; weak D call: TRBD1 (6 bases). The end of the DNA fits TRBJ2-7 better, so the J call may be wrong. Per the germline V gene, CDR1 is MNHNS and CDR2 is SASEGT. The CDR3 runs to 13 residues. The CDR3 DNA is TGTGCCACGAGTGGACAGTTCTCCTACGAGCAGTACTTC. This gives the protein CATSGQFSYEQYF.

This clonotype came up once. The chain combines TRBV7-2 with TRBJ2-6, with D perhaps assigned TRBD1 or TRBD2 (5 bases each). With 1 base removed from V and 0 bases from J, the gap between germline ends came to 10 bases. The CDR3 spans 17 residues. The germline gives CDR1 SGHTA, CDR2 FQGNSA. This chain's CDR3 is CASSLVPGTSGANVLTF. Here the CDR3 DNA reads TGTGCCAGCAGCTTAGTCCCAGGGACCTCTGGGGCCAACGTCCTGACTTTC.

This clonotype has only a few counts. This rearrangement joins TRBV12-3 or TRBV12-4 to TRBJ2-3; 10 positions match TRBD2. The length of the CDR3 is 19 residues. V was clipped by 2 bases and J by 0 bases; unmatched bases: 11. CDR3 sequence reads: CASSLYSLAGALSTDTQYF. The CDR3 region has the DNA TGTGCCAGCAGTTTATATAGCCTAGCGGGGGCCCTTAGCACAGATACGCAGTATTTT.

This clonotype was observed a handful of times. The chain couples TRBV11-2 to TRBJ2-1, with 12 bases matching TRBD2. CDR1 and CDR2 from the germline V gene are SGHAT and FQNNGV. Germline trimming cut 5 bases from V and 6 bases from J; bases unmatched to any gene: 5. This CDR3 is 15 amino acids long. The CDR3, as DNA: TGTGCCAGCAGCCCGCGGACTAGCGGGGCCAATGAGCAGTTCTTC. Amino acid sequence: CASSPRTSGANEQFF.

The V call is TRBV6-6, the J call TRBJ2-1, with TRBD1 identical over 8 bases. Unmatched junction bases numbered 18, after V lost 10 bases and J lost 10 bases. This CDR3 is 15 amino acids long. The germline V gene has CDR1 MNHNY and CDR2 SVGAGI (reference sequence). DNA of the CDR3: TGTGCCACTCATTCCCCGGACAGGGCTTTCTACGAGCAGTTCTTC. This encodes CATHSPDRAFYEQFF.